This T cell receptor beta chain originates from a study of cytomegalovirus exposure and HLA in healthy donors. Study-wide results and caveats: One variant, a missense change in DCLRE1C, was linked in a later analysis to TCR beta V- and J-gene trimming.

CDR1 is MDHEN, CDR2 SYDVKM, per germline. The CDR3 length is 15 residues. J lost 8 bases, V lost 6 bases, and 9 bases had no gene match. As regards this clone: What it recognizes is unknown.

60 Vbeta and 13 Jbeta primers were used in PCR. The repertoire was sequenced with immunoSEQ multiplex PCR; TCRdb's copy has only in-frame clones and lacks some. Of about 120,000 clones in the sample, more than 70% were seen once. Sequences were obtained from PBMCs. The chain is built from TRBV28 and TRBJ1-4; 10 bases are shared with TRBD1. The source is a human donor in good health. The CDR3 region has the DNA TGTGCCAGCAGGGACCCGGGACAGGGGAAAGAAAAACTGTTTTTT. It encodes CASRDPGQGKEKLFF.